This T cell receptor beta chain was captured in a study of technical replicates of blood from a handful of donors. Profiling relied on immunoSEQ multiplex PCR, and the TCRdb table lists in-frame clones only, not all of them. The profile covers 99,000 or so clones, with nearly 97% appearing a single time and over 0.2% taken by the ten largest. CDR3 size: 15 residues. CDR1 is SQVTM, CDR2 ANQGSEA, per germline. J lost 2 bases, V lost 4 bases, and 8 bases had no gene match. The V and J genes are TRBV29-1 and TRBJ1-2; 9 nucleotides line up with TRBD1. This TCR derives from a human donor in good health. Sequenced sample: T cells isolated from PBMCs. The CDR3 nucleotides are TGCAGCGTTGTGGGACAGGGCATGGGGAACTATGGCTACACCTTC. The encoded protein is CSVVGQGMGNYGYTF.